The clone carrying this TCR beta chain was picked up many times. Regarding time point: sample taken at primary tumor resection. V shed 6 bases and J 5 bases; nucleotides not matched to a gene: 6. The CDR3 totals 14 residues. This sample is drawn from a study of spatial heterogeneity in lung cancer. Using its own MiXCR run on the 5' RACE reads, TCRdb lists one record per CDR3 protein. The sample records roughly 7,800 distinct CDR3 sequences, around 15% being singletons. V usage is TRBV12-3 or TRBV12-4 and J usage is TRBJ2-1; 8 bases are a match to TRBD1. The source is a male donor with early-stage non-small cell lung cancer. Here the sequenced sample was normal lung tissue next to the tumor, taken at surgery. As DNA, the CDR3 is TGTGCCAGCAGCCGTGACAGGGGCAACAATGAGCAGTTCTTC. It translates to CASSRDRGNNEQFF.